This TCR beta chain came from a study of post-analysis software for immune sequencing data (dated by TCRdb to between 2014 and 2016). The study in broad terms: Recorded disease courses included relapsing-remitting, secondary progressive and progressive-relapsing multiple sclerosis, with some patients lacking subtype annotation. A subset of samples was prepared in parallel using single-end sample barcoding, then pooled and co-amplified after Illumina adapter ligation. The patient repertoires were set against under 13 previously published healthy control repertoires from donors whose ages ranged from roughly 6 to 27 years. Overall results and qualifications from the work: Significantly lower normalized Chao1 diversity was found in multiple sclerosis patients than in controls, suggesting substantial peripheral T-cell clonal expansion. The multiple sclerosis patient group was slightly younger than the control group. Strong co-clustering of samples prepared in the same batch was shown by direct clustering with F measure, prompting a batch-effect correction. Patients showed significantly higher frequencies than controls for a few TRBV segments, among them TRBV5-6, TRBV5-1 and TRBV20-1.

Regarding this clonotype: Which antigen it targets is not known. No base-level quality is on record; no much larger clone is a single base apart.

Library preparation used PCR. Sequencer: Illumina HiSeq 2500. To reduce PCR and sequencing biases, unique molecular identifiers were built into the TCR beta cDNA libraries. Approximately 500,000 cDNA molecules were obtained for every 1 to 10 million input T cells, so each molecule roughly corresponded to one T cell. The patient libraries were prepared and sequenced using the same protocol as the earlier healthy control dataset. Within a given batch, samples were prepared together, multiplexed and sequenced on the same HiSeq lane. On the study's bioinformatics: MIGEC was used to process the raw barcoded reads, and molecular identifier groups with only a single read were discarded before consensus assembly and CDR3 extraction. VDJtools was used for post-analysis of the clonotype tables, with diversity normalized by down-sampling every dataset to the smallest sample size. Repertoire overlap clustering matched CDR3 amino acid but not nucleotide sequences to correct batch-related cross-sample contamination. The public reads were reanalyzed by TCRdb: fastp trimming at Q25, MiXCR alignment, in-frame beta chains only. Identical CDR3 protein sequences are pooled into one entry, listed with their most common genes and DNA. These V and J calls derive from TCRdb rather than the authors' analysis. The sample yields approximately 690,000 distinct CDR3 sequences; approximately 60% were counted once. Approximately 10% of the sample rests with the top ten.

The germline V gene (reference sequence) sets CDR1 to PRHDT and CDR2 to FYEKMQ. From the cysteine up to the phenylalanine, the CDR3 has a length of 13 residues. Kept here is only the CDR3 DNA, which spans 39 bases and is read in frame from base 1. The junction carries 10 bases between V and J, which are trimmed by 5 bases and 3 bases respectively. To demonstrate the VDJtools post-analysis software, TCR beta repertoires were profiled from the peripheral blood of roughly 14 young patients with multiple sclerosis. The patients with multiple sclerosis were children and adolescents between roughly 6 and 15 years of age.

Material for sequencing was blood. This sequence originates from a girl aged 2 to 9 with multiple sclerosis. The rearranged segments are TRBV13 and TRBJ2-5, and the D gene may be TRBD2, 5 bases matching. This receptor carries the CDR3 CASSLTNEETQYF. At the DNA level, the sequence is TGTGCCAGCAGCCTGACTAACGAAGAGACCCAGTACTTC. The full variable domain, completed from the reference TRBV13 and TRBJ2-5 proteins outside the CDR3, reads AAGVIQSPRHLIKEKRETATLKCYPIPRHDTVYWYQQGPGQDPQFLISFYEKMQSDKGSIPDRFSAQQFSDYHSELNMSSLELGDSALYFCASSLTNEETQYFGPGTRLLVL.